The 18 T cell receptor beta chains given below trace back to one sample, sequenced in a study of blood T cell repertoires in COVID-19. Data came from immunoSEQ multiplex PCR; TCRdb stores just in-frame clones and leaves some out. Found here are approximately 83,000 clones, 85% of them singletons; the top ten hold around 3.1%. The sequenced sample was peripheral blood. All receptors derive from a man in his fifties or sixties with acute or convalescent COVID-19.

The chain employs TRBV19 and TRBJ2-4, with TRBD2 matching over 10 bases. Germline V gene lookup returns CDR1 LNHDA and CDR2 SQIVND (reference sequence). The CDR3 has 17 amino acids. The trim removed 3 bases at V and 6 bases at J, leaving 11 bases unmatched. In DNA form, the CDR3 reads TGTGCCAGTAGTATGCTAGGAGCGGGAGGGCCGGGAAACATTCAGTACTTC. It is translated as CASSMLGAGGPGNIQYF. Full variable domain (missing parts from reference TRBV19 and TRBJ2-4): DGGITQSPKYLFRKEGQNVTLSCEQNLNHDAMYWYRQDPGQGLRLIYYSQIVNDFQKGDIAEGYSVSREKKESFPLTVTSAQKNPTAFYLCASSMLGAGGPGNIQYFGAGTRLSVL.

CDR3 sequence reads: CASSPQGGVSNTEAFF. For the CDR3, the DNA is TGTGCCAGCAGCCCACAGGGGGGAGTTTCGAACACTGAAGCTTTCTTT. The gene calls are TRBV7-2 and TRBJ1-1; 8 positions match TRBD1. V lost 5 bases, J lost 1 base, and 9 bases stayed unmatched. This CDR3 region has 16 residues. Per germline, CDR1 SGHTA and CDR2 FQGNSA.

The chain joins TRBV10-3 to TRBJ2-7; TRBD1 is a possible D gene (6 bases). Germline loops: CDR1 ENHRY, CDR2 SYGVKD. Trimming cost V 5 bases and J 4 bases, with 9 bases left between them. CDR3 length equals 12 residues. This CDR3 is CAISPGAYEQYF. As DNA, the CDR3 is TGTGCCATCAGTCCAGGGGCTTACGAGCAGTACTTC.

The chain recombines TRBV2 with TRBJ2-5; the D gene is possibly TRBD2 (5 bases). V lost 2 bases and J lost 5, with 12 bases in between. Germline V gene lookup returns CDR1 SNHLY and CDR2 FYNNEI. The CDR3 totals 14 residues. The CDR3 coding sequence is TGTGCCAGCAGTGAAACGAGGGTAGGGGAGACCCAGTACTTC. Translating gives CASSETRVGETQYF.

This rearrangement joins TRBV3-1 (or the pseudogene TRBV3-2) to TRBJ2-1, with TRBD2 matching over 10 bases. There are 16 residues in the CDR3. Germline values: CDR1 LGHDT, CDR2 YNNKEL (reference sequence). V shed 6 bases, J shed 1 base, and the junction held 6 bases outside the gene matches. The DNA for the CDR3 is TGTGCCAGCAGTCAACAACTAGCGGGGTCCTACAATGAGCAGTTCTTC. Protein sequence: CASSQQLAGSYNEQFF.

V usage is TRBV18 and J usage is TRBJ1-4; the match to TRBD1 covers 8 bases. V was clipped by 3 bases and J by 6 bases; unmatched bases: 3. The CDR3 loop spans 14 amino acids. Germline CDR1 is KGHSH and CDR2 is LQKENI. CDR3 bases: TGTGCCAGCTCACCGAACAGGGGGGATGAAAAACTGTTTTTT. It yields the protein CASSPNRGDEKLFF.

This clone was found a few times. Other DNA sequences from this sample encode an identical CDR3 as well. The chain recombines TRBV28 with TRBJ2-7; possible D gene TRBD1, 5 bases. The CDR3 has 13 amino acids. CDR1 and CDR2 from the germline V gene are MDHEN and SYDVKM. Trimming took 2 bases from V and 4 from J, leaving 9 bases between them. In DNA, the CDR3 is TGTGCCAGCAGTTTAGGACAAGGATACGAGCAGTACTTC. Translation: CASSLGQGYEQYF.

The V call is TRBV7-2, the J call TRBJ2-2; D not certain. Germline V gene lookup returns CDR1 SGHTA and CDR2 FQGNSA. V dropped 2 bases and J dropped 2 bases, with 18 bases sitting between them. The CDR3 is made up of 18 amino acids. For the CDR3, the DNA is TGTGCCAGCAGCTTAAGGCTATCCATTGCGGTTAACACCGGGGAGCTGTTTTTT. Amino acids: CASSLRLSIAVNTGELFF.

The chain recombines TRBV9 with TRBJ2-1; D possibly corresponds to TRBD2 (7 bases). CDR3 size: 13 residues. Between the trimmed V and J ends, which lost 6 bases and 8 bases, there was a span of 15 bases. CDR1 is SGDLS, CDR2 YYNGEE, per germline. DNA of the CDR3: TGTGCCAGCACCAACAGGGAGGGTTATGAGCAGTTCTTC. It translates to CASTNREGYEQFF.

The gene calls are TRBV11-2 and TRBJ2-4; tentatively, D is TRBD1 (5 bases). The CDR3 has 14 residues. The V gene's germline CDR1 is SGHAT and CDR2 FQNNGV. V was trimmed by 6 bases and J by 6 bases, leaving 15 bases between them. The CDR3 DNA reads TGTGCCAGCAGTTCCCCGGCAGGGATAAACATTCAGTACTTC. Amino acids: CASSSPAGINIQYF.

V usage is TRBV27 and J usage is TRBJ2-5; D is possibly TRBD2 (7 bases). Germline CDR1 MNHEY, CDR2 SMNVEV (reference sequence). The CDR3 contains 15 residues. V lost 2 bases and J lost 2, with 12 bases in between. CDR3 region: CASSLRGAPQETQYF. CDR3 DNA sequence: TGTGCCAGCAGTTTACGGGGGGCTCCACAAGAGACCCAGTACTTC.

V gene TRBV7-2 combines with J gene TRBJ1-4; D possibly corresponds to TRBD1 (5 bases). Trimming took off 1 base at V and 8 bases at J, with 11 bases between the two ends. The CDR3 totals 14 residues. Germline assignment: CDR1 SGHTA and CDR2 FQGNSA. The CDR3 spells CASSLGGATEKLFF. In nucleotides, the CDR3 is TGTGCCAGCAGCTTAGGGGGCGCGACCGAAAAACTGTTTTTT.

CDR3: CASSMGRAEQFF. The CDR3 coding sequence is TGTGCCAGTAGTATGGGGAGGGCTGAGCAGTTCTTC. The chain uses TRBV19 and TRBJ2-1, with 7 bases matching TRBD2. The J segment lost 9 bases and the V segment lost 3 bases, leaving 2 bases of the junction unmatched. Per germline, CDR1 LNHDA and CDR2 SQIVND (reference sequence). The CDR3 runs 12 residues.

The chain combines TRBV6-5 with TRBJ1-1, with TRBD1 as a possible D gene (6 bases). Germline values: CDR1 MNHEY, CDR2 SVGAGI. Trimming cost V 3 bases and J 2 bases, with 13 bases left between them. This CDR3 spans 15 amino acids. The CDR3 here is CASSYQDSFNTEAFF. CDR3 DNA sequence: TGTGCCAGCAGTTATCAGGACAGCTTTAACACTGAAGCTTTCTTT.

This chain joins TRBV18 and TRBJ2-3; D ambiguous. V was trimmed by 7 bases and J by 4 bases, leaving 12 bases between them. From germline, CDR1 is KGHSH and CDR2 LQKENI. CDR3 length: 13 amino acids. In DNA form, the CDR3 reads TGTGCCAGCTTTCTTGGCAACGCAGATACGCAGTATTTT. Its translation: CASFLGNADTQYF.

This chain uses TRBV6-4 with TRBJ1-2, with a tentative D call TRBD1 (6 bases). V lost 6 bases, J lost 2 bases, and 16 bases lay in between. CDR1 is MRHNA and CDR2 is SNTAGT in the germline V gene. CDR3 length: 15 residues. CDR3 loop: CASSPDRLANYGYTF. The CDR3 bases are TGTGCCAGCAGCCCCGACAGGTTAGCAAACTATGGCTACACCTTC.

In DNA, the CDR3 is TGTGCCAGCAGCTTAGGACAGGTGAAGAACACCGGGGAGCTGTTTTTT. Amino acids: CASSLGQVKNTGELFF. The rearrangement links TRBV11-3 to TRBJ2-2; D possibly corresponds to TRBD1 (6 bases). CDR1 is SGHNT, CDR2 YENEEA, per germline. The V end was cut by 1 base, the J end by 1 base, with 10 bases between. This CDR3 is built from 16 residues.

This sequence joins TRBV28 and TRBJ2-1; 10 positions match TRBD1. V gave up 5 bases and J gave up 9 bases; unmatched junction bases: 7. The CDR3 spans 14 residues. Germline CDR1 and CDR2: MDHEN and SYDVKM. CDR3 nucleotide sequence: TGTGCCAGCAGTGCTGGGACAGGGGTTGGTGAGCAGTTCTTC. This encodes CASSAGTGVGEQFF.